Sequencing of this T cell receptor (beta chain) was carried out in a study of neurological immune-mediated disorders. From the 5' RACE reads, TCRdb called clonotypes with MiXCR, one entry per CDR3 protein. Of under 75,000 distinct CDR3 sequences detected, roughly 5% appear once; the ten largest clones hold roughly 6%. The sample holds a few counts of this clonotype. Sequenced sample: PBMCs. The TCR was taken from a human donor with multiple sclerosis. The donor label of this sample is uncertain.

The CDR3 is CASSSDRGTGELFF. CDR3 DNA sequence: TGTGCCAGCAGTTCGGACAGGGGCACCGGGGAGCTGTTTTTT. The chain employs TRBV11-2 and TRBJ2-2; 9 bases are a match to TRBD1. The CDR3 covers 14 residues. J gave up 4 bases and V 6 bases, and 3 bases lay outside the gene matches. Germline V gene lookup returns CDR1 SGHAT and CDR2 FQNNGV.